This TCR beta chain was obtained from a study of OX40 agonist ivuxolimab in advanced cancers. Clones were read by immunoSEQ multiplex PCR, and TCRdb kept only the in-frame ones, dropping some. The data hold fewer than 75,000 clones, with about 88% observed a single time. This clonotype was obtained from an adult with an advanced solid tumor such as melanoma, head and neck, liver or kidney cancer. Sequenced here: CD4+ or CD8+ T cells sorted from blood, sampled in a trial of the OX40 agonist ivuxolimab.

The CDR3 sequence is CASRSDGTVGPQHF. Here the CDR3 DNA reads TGTGCCAGCAGGAGCGACGGGACGGTGGGCCCCCAGCATTTT. This chain uses TRBV6-5 with TRBJ1-5; TRBD1 is a possible D gene (5 bases). CDR3 length: 14 amino acids. V lost 6 bases and J lost 10, with 19 bases in between. The germline CDR1 and CDR2 sequences are MNHEY and SVGAGI.